This T cell receptor (beta chain) was observed in a study of T cells in Graves' hyperthyroidism and ophthalmopathy. Trimming cost V 7 bases and J 1 base, with 19 bases left between them. The CDR3 has 16 amino acids. Germline CDR1 reads LNHNV; CDR2 reads YYDKDF (reference sequence). A Clinical Activity Score of at least 3, a NOSPECS grade of at least 4 and a duration under 3 months were recorded in the ophthalmopathy patients. From RNA transcripts, TCR beta CDR3 regions were amplified. Using the HTBI primer set, a first-round RT-PCR was run on the TCR CDR3. TCRdb used MiXCR to reprocess the multiplex PCR reads, holding one entry per CDR3 protein. Here the sample spans about 300,000 distinct CDR3 sequences, roughly 20% being singletons. In this sample, this clonotype turned up many times.

V is TRBV15 and J is TRBJ1-1, with a possible D match to TRBD1 (5 bases). Source material: blood. The clonotype comes from a man aged 45-65 years with Graves' ophthalmopathy. CDR3 region: CATKDRTFLENTEAFF. CDR3 in DNA: TGTGCCACCAAGGATCGGACATTCCTGGAGAACACTGAAGCTTTCTTT.